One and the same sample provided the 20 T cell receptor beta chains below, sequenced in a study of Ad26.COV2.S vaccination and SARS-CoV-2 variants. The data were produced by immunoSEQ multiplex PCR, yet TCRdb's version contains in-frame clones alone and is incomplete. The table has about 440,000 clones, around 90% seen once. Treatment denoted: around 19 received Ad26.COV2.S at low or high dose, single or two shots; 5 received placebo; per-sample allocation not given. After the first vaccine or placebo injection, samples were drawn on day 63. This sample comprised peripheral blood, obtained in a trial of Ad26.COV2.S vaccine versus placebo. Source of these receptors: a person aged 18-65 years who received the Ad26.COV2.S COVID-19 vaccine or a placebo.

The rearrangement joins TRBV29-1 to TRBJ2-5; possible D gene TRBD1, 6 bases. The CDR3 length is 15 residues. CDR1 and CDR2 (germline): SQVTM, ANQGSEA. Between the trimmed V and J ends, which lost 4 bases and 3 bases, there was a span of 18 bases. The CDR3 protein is CSVVEGRGLEETQYF. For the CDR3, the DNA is TGCAGCGTTGTTGAGGGCAGGGGCCTAGAAGAGACCCAGTACTTC.

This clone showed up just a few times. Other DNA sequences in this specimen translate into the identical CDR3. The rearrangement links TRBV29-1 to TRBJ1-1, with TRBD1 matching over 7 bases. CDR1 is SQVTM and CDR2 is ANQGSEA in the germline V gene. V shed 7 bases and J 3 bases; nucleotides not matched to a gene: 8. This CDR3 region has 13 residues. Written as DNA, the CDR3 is TGCAGCGCTCGACAGGGAAGGGACACTGAAGCTTTCTTT. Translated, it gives CSARQGRDTEAFF.

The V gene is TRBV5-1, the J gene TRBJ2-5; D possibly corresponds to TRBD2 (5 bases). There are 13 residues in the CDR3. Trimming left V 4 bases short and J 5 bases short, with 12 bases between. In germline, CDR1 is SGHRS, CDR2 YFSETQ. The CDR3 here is CASSIGPGETQYF. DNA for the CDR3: TGCGCCAGCAGCATCGGACCGGGGGAGACCCAGTACTTC.

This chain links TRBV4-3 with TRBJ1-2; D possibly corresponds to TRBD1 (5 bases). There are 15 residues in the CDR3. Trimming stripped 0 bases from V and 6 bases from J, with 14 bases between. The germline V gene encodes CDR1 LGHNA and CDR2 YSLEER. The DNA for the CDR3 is TGCGCCAGCAGCCAAGATGGCAGGTCAGGGCATGGCTACACCTTC. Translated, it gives CASSQDGRSGHGYTF.

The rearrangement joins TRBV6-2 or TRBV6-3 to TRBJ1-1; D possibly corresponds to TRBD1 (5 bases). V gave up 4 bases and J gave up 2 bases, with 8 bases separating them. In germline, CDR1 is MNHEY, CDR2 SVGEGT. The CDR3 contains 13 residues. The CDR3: CASSFRDNTEAFF. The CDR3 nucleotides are TGTGCCAGCAGTTTCAGGGATAACACTGAAGCTTTCTTT.

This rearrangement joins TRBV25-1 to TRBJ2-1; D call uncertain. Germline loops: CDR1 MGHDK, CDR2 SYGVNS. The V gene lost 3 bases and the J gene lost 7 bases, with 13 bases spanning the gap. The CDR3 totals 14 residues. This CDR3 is CASSEVGMRNEQFF. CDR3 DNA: TGTGCCAGCAGTGAGGTAGGAATGAGGAATGAGCAGTTCTTC. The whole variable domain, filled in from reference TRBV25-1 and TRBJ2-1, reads EADIYQTPRYLVIGTGKKITLECSQTMGHDKMYWYQQDPGMELHLIHYSYGVNSTEKGDLSSESTVSRIRTEHFPLTLESARPSHTSQYLCASSEVGMRNEQFFGPGTRLTVL.

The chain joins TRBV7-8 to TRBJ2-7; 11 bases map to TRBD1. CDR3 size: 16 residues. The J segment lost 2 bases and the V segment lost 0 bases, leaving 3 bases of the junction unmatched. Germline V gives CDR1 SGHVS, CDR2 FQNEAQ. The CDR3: CASSLAGTGGPYEQYF. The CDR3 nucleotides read TGTGCCAGCAGCTTAGCGGGGACAGGGGGTCCCTACGAGCAGTACTTC.

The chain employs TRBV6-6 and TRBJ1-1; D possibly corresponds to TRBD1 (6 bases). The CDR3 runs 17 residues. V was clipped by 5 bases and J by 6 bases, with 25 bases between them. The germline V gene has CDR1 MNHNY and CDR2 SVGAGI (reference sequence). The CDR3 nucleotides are TGTGCCAGCAGTCACAGGGAGACAGAACGTCTCGGCGCTGAAGCTTTCTTT. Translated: CASSHRETERLGAEAFF.

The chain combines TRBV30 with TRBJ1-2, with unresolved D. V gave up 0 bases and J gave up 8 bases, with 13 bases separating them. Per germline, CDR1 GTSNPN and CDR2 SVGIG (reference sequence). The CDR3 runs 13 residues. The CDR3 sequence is CAWSVPPGEGYTF. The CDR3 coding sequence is TGTGCCTGGAGTGTACCTCCGGGTGAAGGCTACACCTTC.

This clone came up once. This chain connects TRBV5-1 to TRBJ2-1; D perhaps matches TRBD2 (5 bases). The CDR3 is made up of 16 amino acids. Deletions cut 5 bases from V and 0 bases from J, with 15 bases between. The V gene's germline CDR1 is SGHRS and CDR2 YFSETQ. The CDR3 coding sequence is TGCGCCAGCAGACTGGTCCGGGGTAGCTCCTACAATGAGCAGTTCTTC. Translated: CASRLVRGSSYNEQFF.

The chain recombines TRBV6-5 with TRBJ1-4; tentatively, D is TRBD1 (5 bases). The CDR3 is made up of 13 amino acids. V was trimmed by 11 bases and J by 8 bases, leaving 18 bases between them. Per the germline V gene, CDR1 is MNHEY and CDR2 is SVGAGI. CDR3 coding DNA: TGTGCCGTCCAGGGTTTGGGACCAGAAAAACTGTTTTTT. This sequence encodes CAVQGLGPEKLFF.

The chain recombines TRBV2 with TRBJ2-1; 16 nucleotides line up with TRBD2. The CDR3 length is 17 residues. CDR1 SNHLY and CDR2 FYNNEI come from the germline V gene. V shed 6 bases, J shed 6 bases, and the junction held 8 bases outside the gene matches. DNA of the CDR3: TGTGCCAGCAGGGCGGGACTAGCGGGAGGGCCGAGCAATGAGCAGTTCTTC. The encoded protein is CASRAGLAGGPSNEQFF.

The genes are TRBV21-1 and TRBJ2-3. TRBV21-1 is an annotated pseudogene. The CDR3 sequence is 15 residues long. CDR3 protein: CAKVRLVGGPDTQYF. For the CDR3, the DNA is TGTGCCAAAGTCAGACTAGTTGGGGGCCCAGATACGCAGTATTTT.

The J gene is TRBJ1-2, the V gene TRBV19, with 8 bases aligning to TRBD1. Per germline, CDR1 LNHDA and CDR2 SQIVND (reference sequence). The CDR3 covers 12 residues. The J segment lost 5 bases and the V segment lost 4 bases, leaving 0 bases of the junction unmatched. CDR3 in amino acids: CASSRTGYGYTF. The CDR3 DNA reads TGTGCCAGTAGTAGGACAGGGTATGGCTACACCTTC.

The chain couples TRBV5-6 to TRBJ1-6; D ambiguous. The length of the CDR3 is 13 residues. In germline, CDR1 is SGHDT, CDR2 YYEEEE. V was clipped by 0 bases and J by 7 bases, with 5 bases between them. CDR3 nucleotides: TGTGCCAGCAGCTTGGCGAGGAATTCACCCCTCCACTTT. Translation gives CASSLARNSPLHF.

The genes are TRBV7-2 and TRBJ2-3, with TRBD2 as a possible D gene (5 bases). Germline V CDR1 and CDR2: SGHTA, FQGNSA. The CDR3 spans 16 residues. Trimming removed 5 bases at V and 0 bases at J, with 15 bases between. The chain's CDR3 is CASSLRGEGSTDTQYF. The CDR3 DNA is TGTGCCAGCAGCCTCCGCGGAGAGGGAAGCACAGATACGCAGTATTTT.

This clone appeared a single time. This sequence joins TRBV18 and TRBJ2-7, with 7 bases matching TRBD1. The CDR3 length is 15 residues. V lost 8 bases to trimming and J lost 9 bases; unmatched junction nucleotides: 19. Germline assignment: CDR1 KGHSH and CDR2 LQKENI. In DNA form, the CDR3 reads TGTGCCAGCAGACCCACGGGGACAGATAATATTCGGCAGTACTTC. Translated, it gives CASRPTGTDNIRQYF.

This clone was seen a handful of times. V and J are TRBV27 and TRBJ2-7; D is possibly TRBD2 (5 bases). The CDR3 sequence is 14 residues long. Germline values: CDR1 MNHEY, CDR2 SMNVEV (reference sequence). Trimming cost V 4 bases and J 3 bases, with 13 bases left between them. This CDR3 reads CASSSAAEGYEQYF. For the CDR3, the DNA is TGTGCCAGCAGTTCAGCGGCCGAGGGCTACGAGCAGTACTTC.

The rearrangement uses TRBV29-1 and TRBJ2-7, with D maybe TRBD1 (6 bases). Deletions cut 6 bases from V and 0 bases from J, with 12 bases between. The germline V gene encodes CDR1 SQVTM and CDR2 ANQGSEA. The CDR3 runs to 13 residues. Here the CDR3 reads CSVWDTYSYEQYF. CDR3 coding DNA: TGCAGCGTGTGGGACACCTACTCCTACGAGCAGTACTTC.

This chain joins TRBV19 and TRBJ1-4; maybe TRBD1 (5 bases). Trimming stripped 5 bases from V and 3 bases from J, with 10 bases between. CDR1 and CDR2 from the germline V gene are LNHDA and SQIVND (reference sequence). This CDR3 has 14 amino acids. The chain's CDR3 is CASSAGTSNEKLFF. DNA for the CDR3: TGTGCCAGTAGTGCCGGGACCTCTAATGAAAAACTGTTTTTT.